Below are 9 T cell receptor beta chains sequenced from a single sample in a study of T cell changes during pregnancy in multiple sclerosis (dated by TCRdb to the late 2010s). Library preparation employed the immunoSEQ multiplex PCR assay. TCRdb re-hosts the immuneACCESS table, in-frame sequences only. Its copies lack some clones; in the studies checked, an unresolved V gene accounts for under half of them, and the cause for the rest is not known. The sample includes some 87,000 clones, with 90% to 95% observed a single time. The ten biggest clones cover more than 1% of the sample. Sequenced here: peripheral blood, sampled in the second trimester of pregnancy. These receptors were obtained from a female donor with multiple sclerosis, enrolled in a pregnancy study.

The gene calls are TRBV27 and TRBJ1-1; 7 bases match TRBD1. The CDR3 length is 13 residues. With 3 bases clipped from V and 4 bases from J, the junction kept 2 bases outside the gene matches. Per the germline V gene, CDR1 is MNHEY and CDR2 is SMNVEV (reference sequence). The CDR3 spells CASSLAGGTEAFF. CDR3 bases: TGTGCCAGCAGTTTGGCAGGGGGCACTGAAGCTTTCTTT.

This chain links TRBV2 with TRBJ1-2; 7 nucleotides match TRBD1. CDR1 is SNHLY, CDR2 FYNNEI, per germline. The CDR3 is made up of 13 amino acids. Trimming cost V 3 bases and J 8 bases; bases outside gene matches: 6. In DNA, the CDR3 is TGTGCCAGCAGTGAGACAGGGACGAACGGCTACACCTTC. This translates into CASSETGTNGYTF.

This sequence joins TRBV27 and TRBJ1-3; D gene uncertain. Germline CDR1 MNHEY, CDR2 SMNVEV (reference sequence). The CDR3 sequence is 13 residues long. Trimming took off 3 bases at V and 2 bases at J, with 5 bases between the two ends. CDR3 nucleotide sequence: TGTGCCAGCAGTTTTCTTGCTGGAAACACCATATATTTT. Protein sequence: CASSFLAGNTIYF.

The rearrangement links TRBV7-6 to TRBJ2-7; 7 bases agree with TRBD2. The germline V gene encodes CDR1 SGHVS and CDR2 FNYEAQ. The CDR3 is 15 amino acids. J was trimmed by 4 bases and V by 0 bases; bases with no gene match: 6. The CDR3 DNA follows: TGTGCCAGCAGCTTAGCGCGTAACGGGAGGTACGAGCAGTACTTC. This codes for CASSLARNGRYEQYF.

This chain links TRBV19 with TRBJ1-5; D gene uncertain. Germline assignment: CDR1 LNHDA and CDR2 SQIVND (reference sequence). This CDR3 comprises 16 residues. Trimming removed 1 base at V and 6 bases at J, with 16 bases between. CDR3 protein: CASSIVRVLGGQPQHF. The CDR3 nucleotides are TGTGCCAGTAGTATAGTCCGGGTCCTTGGAGGTCAGCCCCAGCATTTT.

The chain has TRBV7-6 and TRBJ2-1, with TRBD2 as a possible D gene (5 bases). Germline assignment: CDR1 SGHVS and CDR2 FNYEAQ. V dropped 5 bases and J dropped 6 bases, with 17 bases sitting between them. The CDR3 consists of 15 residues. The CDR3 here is CASSPRLAPGNEQFF. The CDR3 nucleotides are TGTGCCAGCAGCCCCCGGCTAGCCCCGGGCAATGAGCAGTTCTTC.

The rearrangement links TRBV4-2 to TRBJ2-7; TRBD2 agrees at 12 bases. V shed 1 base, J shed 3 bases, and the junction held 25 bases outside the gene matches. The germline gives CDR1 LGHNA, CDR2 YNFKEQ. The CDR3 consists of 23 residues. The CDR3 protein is CASSQVRFPGASGRARPYYEQYF. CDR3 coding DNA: TGTGCCAGCAGCCAAGTTCGATTTCCGGGGGCTAGCGGGAGGGCCCGACCCTACTACGAGCAGTACTTC.

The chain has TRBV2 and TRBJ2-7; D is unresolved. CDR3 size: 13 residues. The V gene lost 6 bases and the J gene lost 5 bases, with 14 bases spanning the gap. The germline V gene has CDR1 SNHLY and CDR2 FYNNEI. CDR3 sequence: CASSYLETNEQYF. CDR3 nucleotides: TGTGCCAGCAGCTACCTTGAGACAAACGAGCAGTACTTC.

CDR3 coding DNA: TGCGCCAGCAGCTTGCGGCTAGCGGGACTTCTCTACAATGAGCAGTTCTTC. This sequence encodes CASSLRLAGLLYNEQFF. The chain is built from TRBV5-1 and TRBJ2-1; TRBD2 matches at 9 bases. CDR3 length equals 17 residues. In germline, CDR1 is SGHRS, CDR2 YFSETQ. The junction had 8 bases not matched to a gene; V was cut back by 1 base and J by 3 bases.